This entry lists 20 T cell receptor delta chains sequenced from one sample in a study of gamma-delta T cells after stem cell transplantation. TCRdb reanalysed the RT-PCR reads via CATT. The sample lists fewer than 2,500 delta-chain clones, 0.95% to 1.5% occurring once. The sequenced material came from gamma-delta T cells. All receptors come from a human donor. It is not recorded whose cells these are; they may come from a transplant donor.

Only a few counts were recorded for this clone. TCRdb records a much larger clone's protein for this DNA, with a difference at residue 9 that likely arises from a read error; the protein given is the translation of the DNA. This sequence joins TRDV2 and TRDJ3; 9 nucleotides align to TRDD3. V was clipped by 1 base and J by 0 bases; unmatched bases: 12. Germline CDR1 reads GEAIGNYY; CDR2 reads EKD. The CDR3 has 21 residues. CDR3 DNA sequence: TGTGCCTGTGACACGTCTGGGGGATGCGCCCGAAGCTCCTGGGACACCCGACAGATGTTTTTC. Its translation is CACDTSGGCARSSWDTRQMFF.

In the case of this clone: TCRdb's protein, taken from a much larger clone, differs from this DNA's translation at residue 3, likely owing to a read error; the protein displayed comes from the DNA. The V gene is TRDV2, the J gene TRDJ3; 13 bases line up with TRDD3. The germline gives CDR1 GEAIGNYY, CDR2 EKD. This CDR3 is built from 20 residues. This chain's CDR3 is CAFDTVLGDTKSWDTRQMFF. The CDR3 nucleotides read TGTGCCTTTGACACCGTACTGGGGGATACGAAATCCTGGGACACCCGACAGATGTTTTTC.

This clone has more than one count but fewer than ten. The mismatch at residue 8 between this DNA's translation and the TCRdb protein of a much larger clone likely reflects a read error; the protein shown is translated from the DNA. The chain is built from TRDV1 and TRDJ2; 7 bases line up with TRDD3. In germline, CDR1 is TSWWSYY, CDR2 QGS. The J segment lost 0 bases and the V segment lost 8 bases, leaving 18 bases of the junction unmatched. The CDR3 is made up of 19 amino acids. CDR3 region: CALTSTGEYVKPLTAQLFF. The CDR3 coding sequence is TGTGCTCTTACAAGTACTGGGGAATACGTGAAACCTTTGACAGCACAACTCTTCTTT.

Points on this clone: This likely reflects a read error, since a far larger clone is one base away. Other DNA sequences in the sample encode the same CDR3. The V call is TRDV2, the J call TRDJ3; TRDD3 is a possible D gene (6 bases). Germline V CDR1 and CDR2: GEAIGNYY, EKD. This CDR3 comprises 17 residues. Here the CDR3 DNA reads TGTGCCTGCGACACCGTTGGGGGGACCTGGGACACCCGACAGATGTTTTTC. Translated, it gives CACDTVGGTWDTRQMFF.

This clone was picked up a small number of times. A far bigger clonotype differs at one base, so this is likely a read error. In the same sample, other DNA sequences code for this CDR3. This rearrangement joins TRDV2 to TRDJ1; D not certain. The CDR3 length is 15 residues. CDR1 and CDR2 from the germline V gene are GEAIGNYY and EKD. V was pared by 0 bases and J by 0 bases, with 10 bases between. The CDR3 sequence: CACDTVGQHTDKLIF. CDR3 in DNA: TGTGCCTGTGACACCGTAGGTCAACACACCGATAAACTCATCTTT.

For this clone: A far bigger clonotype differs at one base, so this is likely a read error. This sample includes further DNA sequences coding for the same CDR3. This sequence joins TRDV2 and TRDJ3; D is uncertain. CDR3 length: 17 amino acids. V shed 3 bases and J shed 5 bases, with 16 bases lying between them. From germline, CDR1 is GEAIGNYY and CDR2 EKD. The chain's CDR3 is CACDGVLNVGDTRQMFF. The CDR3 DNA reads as TGTGCCTGTGACGGTGTACTGAATGTCGGGGACACCCGACAGATGTTTTTC.

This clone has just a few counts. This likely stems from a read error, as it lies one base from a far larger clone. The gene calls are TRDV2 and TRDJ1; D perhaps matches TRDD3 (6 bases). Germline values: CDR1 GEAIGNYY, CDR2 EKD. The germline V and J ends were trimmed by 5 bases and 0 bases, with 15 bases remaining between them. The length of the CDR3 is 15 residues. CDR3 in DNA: TGTGCCTGTGGCACTCTGGGGATCTACACCGATAAACTCATCTTT. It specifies CACGTLGIYTDKLIF.

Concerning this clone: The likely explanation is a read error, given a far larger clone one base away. CDR3 in DNA: TGTGCCTGTGACTCCGTCCTTCCTACCGGGCTGGGGGATAAGGGCAAGGGGACCGTCACCGATAAACTCATCTTT. This encodes CACDSVLPTGLGDKGKGTVTDKLIF. This rearrangement joins TRDV2 to TRDJ1; TRDD3 is a possible D gene (10 bases). This CDR3 contains 25 residues. Trimming pared 3 bases from V and 1 base from J, leaving 44 bases between. Per germline, CDR1 GEAIGNYY and CDR2 EKD.

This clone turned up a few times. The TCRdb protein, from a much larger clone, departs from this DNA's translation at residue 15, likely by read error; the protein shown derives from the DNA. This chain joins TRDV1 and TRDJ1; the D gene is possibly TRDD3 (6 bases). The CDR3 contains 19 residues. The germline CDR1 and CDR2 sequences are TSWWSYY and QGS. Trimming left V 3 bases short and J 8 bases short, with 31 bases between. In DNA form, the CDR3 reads TGTGCTCTTGGGGACCCATCCTCGACCCGGGGGACTCGGATTTGGAAACTCATCTTT. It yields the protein CALGDPSSTRGTRIWKLIF.

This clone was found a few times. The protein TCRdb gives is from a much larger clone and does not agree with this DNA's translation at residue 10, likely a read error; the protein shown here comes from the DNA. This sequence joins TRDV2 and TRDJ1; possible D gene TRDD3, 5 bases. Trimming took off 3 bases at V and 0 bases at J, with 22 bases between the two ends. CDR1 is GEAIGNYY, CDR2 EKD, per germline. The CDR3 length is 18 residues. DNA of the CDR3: TGTGCCTGTGACTTAATGGGGCCCCCCGGGGAGGACACCGATAAACTCATCTTT. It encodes CACDLMGPPGEDTDKLIF.

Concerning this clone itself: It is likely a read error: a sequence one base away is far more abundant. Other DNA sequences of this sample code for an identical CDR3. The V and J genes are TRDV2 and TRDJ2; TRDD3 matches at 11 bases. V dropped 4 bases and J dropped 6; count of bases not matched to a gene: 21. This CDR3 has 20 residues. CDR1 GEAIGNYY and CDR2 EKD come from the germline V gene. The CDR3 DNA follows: TGTGCCTGTGATCCCCTCATCCCGGTACTGGGGGATATAGGGTCAGCACAACTCTTCTTT. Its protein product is CACDPLIPVLGDIGSAQLFF.

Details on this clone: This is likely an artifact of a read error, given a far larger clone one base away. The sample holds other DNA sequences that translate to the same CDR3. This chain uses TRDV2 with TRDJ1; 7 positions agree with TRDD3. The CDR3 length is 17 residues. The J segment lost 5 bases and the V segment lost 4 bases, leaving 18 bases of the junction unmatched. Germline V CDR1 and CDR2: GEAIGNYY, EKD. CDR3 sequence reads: CACEKLNWGPNDDKLIF. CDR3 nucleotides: TGTGCCTGTGAAAAACTAAACTGGGGACCGAACGATGATAAACTCATCTTT.

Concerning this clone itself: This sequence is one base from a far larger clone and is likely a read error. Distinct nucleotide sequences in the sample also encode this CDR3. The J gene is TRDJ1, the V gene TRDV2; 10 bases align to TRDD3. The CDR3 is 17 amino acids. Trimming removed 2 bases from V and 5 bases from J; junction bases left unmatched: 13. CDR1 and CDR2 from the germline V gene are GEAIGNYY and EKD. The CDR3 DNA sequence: TGTGCCTGTGACAGCCTGAGGGGGATACGCGGGACTGATAAACTCATCTTT. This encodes CACDSLRGIRGTDKLIF.

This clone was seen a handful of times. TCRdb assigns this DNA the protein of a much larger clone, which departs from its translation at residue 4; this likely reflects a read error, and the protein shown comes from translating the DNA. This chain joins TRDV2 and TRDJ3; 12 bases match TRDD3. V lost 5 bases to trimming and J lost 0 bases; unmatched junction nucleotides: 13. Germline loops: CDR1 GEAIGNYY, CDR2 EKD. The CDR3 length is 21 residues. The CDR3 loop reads CACGTSGGYARSSWDTRQMFF. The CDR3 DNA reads TGTGCCTGTGGCACGTCTGGGGGATACGCCCGAAGCTCCTGGGACACCCGACAGATGTTTTTC.

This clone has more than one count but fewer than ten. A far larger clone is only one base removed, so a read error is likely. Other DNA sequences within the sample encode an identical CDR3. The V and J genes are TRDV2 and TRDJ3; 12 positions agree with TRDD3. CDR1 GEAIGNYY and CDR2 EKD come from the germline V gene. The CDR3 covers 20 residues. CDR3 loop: CACDQPPLGDTFWDTRQMFF. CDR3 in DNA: TGTGCCTGTGACCAACCCCCGCTGGGGGATACGTTCTGGGACACCCGGCAGATGTTTTTC.

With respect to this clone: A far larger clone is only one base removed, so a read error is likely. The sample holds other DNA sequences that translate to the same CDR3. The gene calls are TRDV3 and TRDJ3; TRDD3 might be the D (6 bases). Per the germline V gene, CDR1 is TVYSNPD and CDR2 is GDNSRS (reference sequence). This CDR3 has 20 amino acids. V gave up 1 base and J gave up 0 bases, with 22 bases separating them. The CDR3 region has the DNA TGTGCCTTTATAAGTGGGGGGTACGCCCCGGGCTCCTGGGACACCCGACAGATGTTTTTC. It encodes CAFISGGYAPGSWDTRQMFF.

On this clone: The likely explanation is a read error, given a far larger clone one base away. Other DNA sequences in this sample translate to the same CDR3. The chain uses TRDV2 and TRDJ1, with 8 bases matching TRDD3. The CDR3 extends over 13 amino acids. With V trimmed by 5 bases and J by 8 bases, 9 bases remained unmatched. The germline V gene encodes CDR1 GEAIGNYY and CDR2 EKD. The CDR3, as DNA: TGTGCCTGTGTCCTCTGGGGGACGGACAAACTCATCTTT. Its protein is CACVLWGTDKLIF.

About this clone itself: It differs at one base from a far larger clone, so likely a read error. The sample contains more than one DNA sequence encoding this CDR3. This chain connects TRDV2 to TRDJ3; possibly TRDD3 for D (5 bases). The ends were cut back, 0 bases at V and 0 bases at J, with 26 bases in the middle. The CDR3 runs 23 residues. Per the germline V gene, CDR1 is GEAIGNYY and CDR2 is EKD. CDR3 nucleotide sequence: TGTGCCTGTGACACCGTGGGCTTACTAGCTGGGCGATTACGCTCCTGGGACACCCGACAGATGTTTTTC. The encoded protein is CACDTVGLLAGRLRSWDTRQMFF.

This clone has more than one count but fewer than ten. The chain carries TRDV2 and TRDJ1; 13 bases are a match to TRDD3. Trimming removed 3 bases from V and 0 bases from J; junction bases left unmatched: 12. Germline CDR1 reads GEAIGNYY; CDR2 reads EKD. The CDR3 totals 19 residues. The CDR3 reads CACDPVLGDTRVNTDKLIF. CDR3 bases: TGTGCCTGTGACCCGGTACTGGGGGATACGCGGGTTAACACCGATAAACTCATCTTT.

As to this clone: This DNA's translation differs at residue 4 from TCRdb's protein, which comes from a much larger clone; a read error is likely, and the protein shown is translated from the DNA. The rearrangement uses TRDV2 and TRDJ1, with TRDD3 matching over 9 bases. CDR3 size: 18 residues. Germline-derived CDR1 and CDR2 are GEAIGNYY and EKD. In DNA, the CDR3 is TGTGCCTGTAACACCTTATCCGGGGGATACCATTACACCGATAAACTCATCTTT. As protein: CACNTLSGGYHYTDKLIF.